This T cell receptor beta chain was observed in a study of blood T cell repertoires in COVID-19. For the study at large: The analysed material was cDNA or gDNA that came from T cells, B-cell-depleted T cells, or PBMCs.

Per germline, CDR1 ENHRY and CDR2 SYGVKD. V dropped 5 bases and J dropped 5; count of bases not matched to a gene: 11. The CDR3 is made up of 15 amino acids. Method: immunoSEQ multiplex PCR; TCRdb's copy keeps in-frame clones and lacks some. The sample lists about 370,000 clones; under 90% were seen once. The origin of this receptor is a woman aged 30 to 39 who had recovered from COVID-19. The chain joins TRBV10-3 to TRBJ1-1; 7 nucleotides align to TRBD1. Sequenced material: PBMCs or T cells enriched from blood (not recorded which). The CDR3 nucleotides are TGTGCCATCAGTACCAAGGGTCAGGGGGTTACTGAAGCTTTCTTT. Translating gives CAISTKGQGVTEAFF.